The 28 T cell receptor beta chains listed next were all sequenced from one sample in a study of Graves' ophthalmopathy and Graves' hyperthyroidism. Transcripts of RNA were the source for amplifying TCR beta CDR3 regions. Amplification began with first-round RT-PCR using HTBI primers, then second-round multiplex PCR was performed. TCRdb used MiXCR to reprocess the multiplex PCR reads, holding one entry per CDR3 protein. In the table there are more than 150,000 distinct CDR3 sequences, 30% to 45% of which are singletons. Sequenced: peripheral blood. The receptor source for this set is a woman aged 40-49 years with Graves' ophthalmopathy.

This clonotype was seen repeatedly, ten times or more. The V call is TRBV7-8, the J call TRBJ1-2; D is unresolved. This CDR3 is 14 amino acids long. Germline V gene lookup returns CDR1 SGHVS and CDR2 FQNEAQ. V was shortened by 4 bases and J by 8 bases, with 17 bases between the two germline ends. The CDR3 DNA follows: TGTGCCAGCAGCTCGACCACCACCGCCCCCGGCTACACCTTC. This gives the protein CASSSTTTAPGYTF.

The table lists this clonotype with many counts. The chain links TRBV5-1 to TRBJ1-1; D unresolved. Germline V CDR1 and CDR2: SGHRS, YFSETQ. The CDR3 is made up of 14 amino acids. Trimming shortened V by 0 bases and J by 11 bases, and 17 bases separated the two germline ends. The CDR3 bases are TGCGCCAGCAGCTTGGATTTTGGCCTGGCGGGGGCTTTCTTT. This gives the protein CASSLDFGLAGAFF.

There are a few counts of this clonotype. CDR3 protein: CASSPKEGSGYTF. The CDR3 nucleotides are TGTGCCAGCAGCCCGAAGGAGGGGAGCGGCTACACCTTC. The rearrangement uses TRBV7-2 and TRBJ1-2, with D possibly TRBD1 on 5 matching bases. Trimming cost V 5 bases and J 8 bases, with 15 bases left between them. The CDR3 runs to 13 residues. Germline CDR1 and CDR2: SGHTA and FQGNSA.

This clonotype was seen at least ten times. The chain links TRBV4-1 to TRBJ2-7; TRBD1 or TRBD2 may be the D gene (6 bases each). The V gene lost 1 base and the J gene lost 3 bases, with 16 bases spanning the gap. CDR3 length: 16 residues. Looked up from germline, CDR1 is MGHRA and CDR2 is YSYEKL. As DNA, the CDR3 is TGCGCCAGCAGCCAAGTGTATCGGGGGCAGGGCTACGAGCAGTACTTC. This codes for CASSQVYRGQGYEQYF.

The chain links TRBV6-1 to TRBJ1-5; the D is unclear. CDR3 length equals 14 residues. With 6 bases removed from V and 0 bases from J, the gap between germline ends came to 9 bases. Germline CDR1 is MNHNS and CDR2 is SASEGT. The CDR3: CASSNLFSNQPQHF. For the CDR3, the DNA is TGTGCCAGCAGCAACCTTTTTAGCAATCAGCCCCAGCATTTT.

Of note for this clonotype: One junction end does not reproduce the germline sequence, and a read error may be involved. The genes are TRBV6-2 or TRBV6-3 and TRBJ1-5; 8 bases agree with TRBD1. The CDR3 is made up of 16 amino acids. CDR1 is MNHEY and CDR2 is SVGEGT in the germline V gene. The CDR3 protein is CASSHSGTGGNQPQHF. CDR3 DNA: TGTGCCAGCAGTCACTCTGGGACAGGCGGCAATCAGCCCCAGCATTTT.

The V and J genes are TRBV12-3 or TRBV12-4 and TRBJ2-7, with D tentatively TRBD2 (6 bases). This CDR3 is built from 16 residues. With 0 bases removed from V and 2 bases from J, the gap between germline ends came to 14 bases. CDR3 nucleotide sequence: TGTGCCAGCAGTTTAGCCGGACTATCATTTACCTACGAGCAGTACTTC. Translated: CASSLAGLSFTYEQYF.

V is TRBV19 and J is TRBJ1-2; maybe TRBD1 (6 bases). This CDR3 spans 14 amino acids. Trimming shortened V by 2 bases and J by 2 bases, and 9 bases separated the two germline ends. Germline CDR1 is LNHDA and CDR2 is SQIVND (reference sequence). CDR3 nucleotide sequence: TGTGCCAGTAGTATAACAGGGCAGAACTATGGCTACACCTTC. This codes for CASSITGQNYGYTF.

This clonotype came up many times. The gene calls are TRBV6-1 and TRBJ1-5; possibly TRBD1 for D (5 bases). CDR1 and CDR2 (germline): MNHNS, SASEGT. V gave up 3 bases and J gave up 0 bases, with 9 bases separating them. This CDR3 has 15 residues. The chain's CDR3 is CASSDRQNSNQPQHF. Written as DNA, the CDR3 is TGTGCCAGCAGTGATCGACAGAATAGCAATCAGCCCCAGCATTTT.

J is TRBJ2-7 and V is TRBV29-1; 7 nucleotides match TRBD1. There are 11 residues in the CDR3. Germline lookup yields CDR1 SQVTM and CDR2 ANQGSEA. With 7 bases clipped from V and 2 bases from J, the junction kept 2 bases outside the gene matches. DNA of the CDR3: TGCAGCGGGGGACAGACCTACGAGCAGTACTTC. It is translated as CSGGQTYEQYF.

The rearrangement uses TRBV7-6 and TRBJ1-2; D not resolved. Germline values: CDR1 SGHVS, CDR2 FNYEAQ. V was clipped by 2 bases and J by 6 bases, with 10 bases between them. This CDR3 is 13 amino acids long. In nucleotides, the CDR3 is TGTGCCAGCAGCTTAAGGCAGTTGGATGGCTACACCTTC. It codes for CASSLRQLDGYTF.

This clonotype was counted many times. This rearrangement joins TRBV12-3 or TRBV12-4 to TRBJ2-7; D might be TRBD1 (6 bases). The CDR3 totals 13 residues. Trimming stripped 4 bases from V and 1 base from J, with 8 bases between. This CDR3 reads CASSSTGSYEQYF. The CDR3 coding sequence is TGTGCCAGCAGTTCGACAGGATCCTACGAGCAGTACTTC.

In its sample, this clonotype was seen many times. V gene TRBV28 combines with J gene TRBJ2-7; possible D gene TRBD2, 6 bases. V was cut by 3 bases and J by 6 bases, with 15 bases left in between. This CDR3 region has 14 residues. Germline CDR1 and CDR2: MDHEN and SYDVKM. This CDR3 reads CASSFPGTGGEQYF. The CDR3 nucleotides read TGTGCCAGCAGTTTCCCCGGTACCGGGGGCGAGCAGTACTTC. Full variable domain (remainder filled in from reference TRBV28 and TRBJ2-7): DVKVTQSSRYLVKRTGEKVFLECVQDMDHENMFWYRQDPGLGLRLIYFSYDVKMKEKGDIPEGYSVSREKKERFSLILESASTNQTSMYLCASSFPGTGGEQYFGPGTRLTVT.

CDR3 amino acids: CASRRGLGQETQYF. The CDR3 bases are TGTGCCAGCAGGAGAGGGCTAGGCCAAGAGACCCAGTACTTC. The genes are TRBV2 and TRBJ2-5, with D perhaps TRBD2 (5 bases). Germline lookup yields CDR1 SNHLY and CDR2 FYNNEI. With 6 bases removed from V and 1 base from J, the gap between germline ends came to 12 bases. The CDR3 spans 14 residues.

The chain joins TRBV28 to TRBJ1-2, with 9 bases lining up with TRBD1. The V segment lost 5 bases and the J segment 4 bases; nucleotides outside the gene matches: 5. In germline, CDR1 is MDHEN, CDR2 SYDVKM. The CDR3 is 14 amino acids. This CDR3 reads CASSLPTGGYGYTF. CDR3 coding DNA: TGTGCCAGCAGTCTCCCGACAGGGGGCTATGGCTACACCTTC.

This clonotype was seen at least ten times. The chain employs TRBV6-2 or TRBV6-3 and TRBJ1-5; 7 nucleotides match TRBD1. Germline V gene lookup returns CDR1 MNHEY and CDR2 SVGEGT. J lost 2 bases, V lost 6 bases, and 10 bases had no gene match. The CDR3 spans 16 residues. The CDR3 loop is CASSRDRETRNQPQHF. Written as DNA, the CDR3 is TGTGCCAGCAGCCGCGACAGGGAGACACGCAATCAGCCCCAGCATTTT.

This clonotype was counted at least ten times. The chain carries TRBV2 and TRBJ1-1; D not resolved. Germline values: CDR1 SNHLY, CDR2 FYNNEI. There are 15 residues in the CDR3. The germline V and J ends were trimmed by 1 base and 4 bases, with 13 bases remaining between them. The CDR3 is CASSEEAAGSTEAFF. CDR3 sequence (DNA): TGTGCCAGCAGTGAAGAGGCCGCCGGGAGCACTGAAGCTTTCTTT.

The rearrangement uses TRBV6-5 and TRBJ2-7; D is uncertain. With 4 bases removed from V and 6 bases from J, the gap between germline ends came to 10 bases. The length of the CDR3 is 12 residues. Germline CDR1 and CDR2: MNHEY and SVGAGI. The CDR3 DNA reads TGTGCCAGCAGTTCCCGTAGATCCGAGCAGTACTTC. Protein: CASSSRRSEQYF.

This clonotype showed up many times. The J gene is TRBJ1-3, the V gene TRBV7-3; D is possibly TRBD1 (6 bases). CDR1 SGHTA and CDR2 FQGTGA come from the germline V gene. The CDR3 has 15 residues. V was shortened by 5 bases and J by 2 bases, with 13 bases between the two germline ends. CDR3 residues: CASSPQGTTGNTIYF. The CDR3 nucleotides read TGTGCCAGCAGCCCCCAAGGGACAACTGGAAACACCATATATTTT.

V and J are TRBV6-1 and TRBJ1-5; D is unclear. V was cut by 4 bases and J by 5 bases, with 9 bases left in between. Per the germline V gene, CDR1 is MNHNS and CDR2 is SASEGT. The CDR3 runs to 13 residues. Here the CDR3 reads CASSGWAHQPQHF. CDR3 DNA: TGTGCCAGCAGTGGATGGGCGCATCAGCCCCAGCATTTT.

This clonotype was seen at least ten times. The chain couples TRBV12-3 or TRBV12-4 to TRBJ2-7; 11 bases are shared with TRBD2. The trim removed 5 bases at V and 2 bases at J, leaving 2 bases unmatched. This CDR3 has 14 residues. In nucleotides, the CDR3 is TGTGCCAGCAGTCGACTAGCGGGACCCTACGAGCAGTACTTC. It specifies CASSRLAGPYEQYF.

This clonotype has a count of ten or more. The CDR3 DNA follows: TGTGCCAGCCGCCGGCGAGAGAACACCGGGGAGCTGTTTTTT. This encodes CASRRRENTGELFF. The chain is built from TRBV12-3 or TRBV12-4 and TRBJ2-2; D remains unclear. Trimming removed 8 bases from V and 1 base from J, with 11 bases in between. This CDR3 contains 14 residues.

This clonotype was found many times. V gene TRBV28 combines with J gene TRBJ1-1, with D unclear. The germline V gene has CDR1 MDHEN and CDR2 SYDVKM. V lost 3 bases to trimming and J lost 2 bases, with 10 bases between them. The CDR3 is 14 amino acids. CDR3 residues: CASSFNGPNTEAFF. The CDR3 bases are TGTGCCAGCAGTTTCAACGGACCTAACACTGAAGCTTTCTTT.

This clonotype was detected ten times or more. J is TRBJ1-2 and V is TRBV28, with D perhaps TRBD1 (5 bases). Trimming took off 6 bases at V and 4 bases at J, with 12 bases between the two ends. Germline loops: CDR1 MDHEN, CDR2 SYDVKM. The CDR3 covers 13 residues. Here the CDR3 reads CASRPTGAYGYTF. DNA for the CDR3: TGTGCCAGCAGGCCAACCGGGGCCTATGGCTACACCTTC.

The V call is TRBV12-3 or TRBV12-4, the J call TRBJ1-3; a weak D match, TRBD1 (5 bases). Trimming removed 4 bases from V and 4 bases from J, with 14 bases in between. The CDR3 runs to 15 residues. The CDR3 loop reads CASSSRDSRGNTIYF. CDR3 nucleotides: TGTGCCAGCAGTTCGAGAGACAGCCGCGGAAACACCATATATTTT.

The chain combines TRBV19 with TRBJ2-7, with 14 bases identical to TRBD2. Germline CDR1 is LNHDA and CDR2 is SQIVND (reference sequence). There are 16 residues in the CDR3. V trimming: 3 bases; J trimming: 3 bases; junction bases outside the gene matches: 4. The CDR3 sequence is CASSISGLAGGYEQYF. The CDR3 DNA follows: TGTGCCAGTAGTATTTCAGGACTAGCGGGAGGCTACGAGCAGTACTTC. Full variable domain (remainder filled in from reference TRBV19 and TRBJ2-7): DGGITQSPKYLFRKEGQNVTLSCEQNLNHDAMYWYRQDPGQGLRLIYYSQIVNDFQKGDIAEGYSVSREKKESFPLTVTSAQKNPTAFYLCASSISGLAGGYEQYFGPGTRLTVT.

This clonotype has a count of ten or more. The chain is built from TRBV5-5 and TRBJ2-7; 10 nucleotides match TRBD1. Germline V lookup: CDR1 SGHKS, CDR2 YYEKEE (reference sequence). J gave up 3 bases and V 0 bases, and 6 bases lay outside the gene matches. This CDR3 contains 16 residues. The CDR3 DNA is TGTGCCAGCAGCTTGGTGGGGACAGGGGATTACTACGAGCAGTACTTC. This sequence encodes CASSLVGTGDYYEQYF. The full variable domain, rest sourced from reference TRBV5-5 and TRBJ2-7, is DAGVTQSPTHLIKTRGQQVTLRCSPISGHKSVSWYQQVLGQGPQFIFQYYEKEERGRGNFPDRFSARQFPNYSSELNVNALLLGDSALYLCASSLVGTGDYYEQYFGPGTRLTVT.

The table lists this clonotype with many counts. DNA for the CDR3: TGTGCCAGCAGCACATTTTCCCTCGACAGGAGCGCTTCTTTCTTT. Amino acid sequence: CASSTFSLDRSASFF. The chain combines TRBV28 with TRBJ1-1; D is possibly TRBD1 (6 bases). CDR3 size: 15 residues. The V and J ends lost 6 bases and 12 bases respectively, with 26 bases between them. CDR1 MDHEN and CDR2 SYDVKM come from the germline V gene.